This paragraph covers one T cell receptor beta chain sequence. No antigen is known for it. This sample is part of a study of beta chain features in type 1 diabetes. About the research overall: Cell yields, gender and age were similar in healthy donors and patients.

Reverse transcription of all isolated RNA meant that expressed TCRB transcripts were sequenced. Here immunoSEQ multiplex PCR was the method, and the copy in TCRdb shows in-frame clones only, minus some. The sample includes a few hundred thousand clones, over 8.5% of them seen just once. This CDR3 spans 15 amino acids. V was cut by 1 base and J by 4 bases, with 12 bases left in between. Germline loops: CDR1 LGHNA, CDR2 YNFKEQ. Overall study results and limits: Moderate yet significant TCRB CDR3 shortening was seen in Type 1 diabetes patients in all four CD4+ subsets. In these data, an HLA type influence on TCRB rearrangement remained unresolved.

The source material was central memory CD4+ T cells from blood. This TCR was recovered from a man aged 30-40 years with type 1 diabetes. This chain links TRBV4-2 with TRBJ2-3; D might be TRBD2 (5 bases). The CDR3 DNA sequence: TGTGCCAGCAGCCAAGTTAGAGGGAGCGCAGATACGCAGTATTTT. Translated: CASSQVRGSADTQYF.